The rows below give T cell receptor beta chains drawn from one sample of a study of blood T cell repertoires in COVID-19. Produced via immunoSEQ multiplex PCR; TCRdb's table is partial and in-frame only. Counted here are more than 110,000 clones, 76% occurring once; the ten biggest clones make up over 4%. The sequenced sample consisted of peripheral blood. These TCRs come from a woman older than 75 with active or convalescent COVID-19. The CDR3 runs from the conserved cysteine through the conserved F or W. D genes are given only for firm matches. Clone sizes are given selectively: once, few, many, or a class where the clone is expanded.

TRBJ1-1 - - TRBV14 TGTGCCAGCAGCTGGGGGGGAACTGAAGCTTTCTTT CASSWGGTEAFF
TRBJ1-1 - - TRBV15 TGTGCCACCAGCAGATTAGGGGTAACTGAAGCTTTCTTT CATSRLGVTEAFF
TRBJ2-3 - - TRBV7-2 TGTGCCAGCAGCTTAGCCACTTCCCACACAGATACGCAGTATTTT CASSLATSHTDTQYF
TRBJ2-1 many - TRBV2 TGTGCCAGCAGCCCGGACACAACAGTTTACAATGAGCAGTTCTTC CASSPDTTVYNEQFF
TRBJ2-1 - - TRBV6-5 TGTGCCAGCATATCGGGGAGGTTGAGTAGGTTCTTC CASISGRLSRFF
TRBJ2-2 - TRBD2 TRBV19 TGTGCCAGTAGTAGTCTCGCGGGGGGGCACACCGGGGAGCTGTTTTTT CASSSLAGGHTGELFF
TRBJ1-1 few TRBD1 TRBV6-2/TRBV6-3 TGTGCCAGCAGTTACCCTACAGGGGGCCTCAACACTGAAGCTTTCTTT CASSYPTGGLNTEAFF
TRBJ1-2 - - TRBV19 TGTGCCAGTAGTACCAGGGTCCATGGCTACACCTTC CASSTRVHGYTF
TRBJ1-4 - - TRBV19 TGTGCCAGTAGTATAGCAGGTCTCGAGCTAAAACTGTTTTTT CASSIAGLELKLFF
TRBJ1-2 once TRBD1 TRBV5-1 TGCGCCAGCAGCTCCGGGACAGGGAGAGGGGGCTACACCTTC CASSSGTGRGGYTF
TRBJ2-1 - - TRBV11-1 TGTGCCAGCAGCTATGACAGTCTCAATGAGCAGTTCTTC CASSYDSLNEQFF
TRBJ2-7 - - TRBV18 TGTGCCAGCTCACCCGGCGGGTCCTACGAGCAGTACTTC CASSPGGSYEQYF
TRBJ1-4 - - TRBV5-6 TGTGCCAGCAGCTTGTCAGGGGATAGCGCAACTAATGAAAAACTGTTTTTT CASSLSGDSATNEKLFF
TRBJ1-1 many - TRBV30 TGTGCCTGGGACGTGGGGGGGAACACTGAAGCTTTCTTT CAWDVGGNTEAFF
TRBJ2-3 once TRBD2 TRBV9 TGTGCCAGCAGCCGCGGGACTAGCGGGGGGGCAAACACAGATACGCAGTATTTT CASSRGTSGGANTDTQYF
TRBJ1-5 few - TRBV7-8 TGTGCCAGTCTAGAGGCGGGACGTAGCAATCAGCCCCAGCATTTT CASLEAGRSNQPQHF
TRBJ2-5 once TRBD2 TRBV15 TGTGCCACCAGCAGTGGGGGGGGAGCGGGGCAAGAGACCCAGTACTTC CATSSGGGAGQETQYF
TRBJ2-6 once - TRBV28 TGTGCCAGCAGTTCTAGGACTGGCTCTGGGGCCAACGTCCTGACTTTC CASSSRTGSGANVLTF
TRBJ2-7 - - TRBV28 TGTGCCAGCAGTTTATCCTACTACGAGCAGTACTTC CASSLSYYEQYF
TRBJ1-2 - - TRBV5-3 TGTGCCAGAAGCCCACAGGGATCATATGGCTACACCTTC CARSPQGSYGYTF
TRBJ1-3 - - TRBV7-9 TGTGCCAGCAGCTTTACAGATTCTGGAAACACCATATATTTT CASSFTDSGNTIYF
TRBJ1-1 - - TRBV5-1 TGCGCCAGCAGCTACGAGATGAACACTGAAGCTTTCTTT CASSYEMNTEAFF
TRBJ1-2 - - TRBV30 TGTGCCTGGAGTGGGGAGGCGGGTATCGGTTCTGGCTACACCTTC CAWSGEAGIGSGYTF
TRBJ1-5 - TRBD1 TRBV6-5 TGTGCCAGCACCCCAGGTAGGGACAGAAATCAGCCCCAGCATTTT CASTPGRDRNQPQHF
TRBJ1-5 - TRBD1 TRBV18 TGTGCCAGCTCACCATTAGGACAGGCTAATAGCAATCAGCCCCAGCATTTT CASSPLGQANSNQPQHF
TRBJ1-1 - - TRBV3-1/TRBV3-2 TGTGCCAGCAGCCAACAACGCGGCACCTCGAACACTGAAGCTTTCTTT CASSQQRGTSNTEAFF
TRBJ1-6 - - TRBV4-1 TGCGCCAGCAGCCAAGAGGGGACTTCGAATTCACCCCTCCACTTT CASSQEGTSNSPLHF
TRBJ2-3 - TRBD2 TRBV4-1 TGCGCCAGCAGCCCTGGGAGGGGCGAGACAGATACGCAGTATTTT CASSPGRGETDTQYF
TRBJ1-2 - TRBD1 TRBV29-1 TGCAGCGGCGGACAGGGCAGTGGCTACACCTTC CSGGQGSGYTF
TRBJ2-1 - TRBD1 TRBV7-2 TGTGCCAGCAGCTTAGGACAGGGGCCCTACAATGAGCAGTTCTTC CASSLGQGPYNEQFF
TRBJ2-3 - - TRBV6-5 TGTGCCAGCAGTTACTCCAGTACAGATACGCAGTATTTT CASSYSSTDTQYF
TRBJ2-7 few TRBD1 TRBV5-1 TGCGCCAGCAGCACAAAGACCGGGACAGGGGCCCACGAGCAGTACTTC CASSTKTGTGAHEQYF
TRBJ1-3 - TRBD1 TRBV12-3/TRBV12-4 TGTGCCAGCAGTGACAGGGGTTCAAACACCATATATTTT CASSDRGSNTIYF
TRBJ2-3 - TRBD2 TRBV6-4 TGTGCCAGCAGTGACGGACTAGGTACAGATACGCAGTATTTT CASSDGLGTDTQYF
TRBJ2-3 - TRBD2 TRBV6-1 TGTGCCAGCAGTGCGGGACTAGCGGGGGGGCCGAAAACAGATACGCAGTATTTT CASSAGLAGGPKTDTQYF
TRBJ2-2 few - TRBV9 TGTGCCAGCAGCGTAGACACAGGGCTTCTGGACACCGGGGAGCTGTTTTTT CASSVDTGLLDTGELFF
TRBJ1-1 - - TRBV30 TGTGCCTGGAGTGTACCCTACAGGGAGAGTCCGGGACGGACTGAAGCTTTCTTT CAWSVPYRESPGRTEAFF
TRBJ2-5 - - TRBV4-2 TGTGCCAGCAGCCCTGGGGCCGGGGGGCAGGGGGAGACCCAGTACTTC CASSPGAGGQGETQYF
TRBJ2-5 - TRBD1 TRBV6-5 TGTGCCAGCAGGGGGGACAGTTATCAGTTTGAGACCCAGTACTTC CASRGDSYQFETQYF
TRBJ2-7 - - TRBV14 TGTGCCAGCAGCCGCGGACAGTTCGGTGGTATCTACGAGCAGTACTTC CASSRGQFGGIYEQYF
TRBJ1-1 - - TRBV16 TGTGCCAGCAGCCAAAAGAGCGGGGGCACTGAAGCTTTCTTT CASSQKSGGTEAFF
TRBJ2-4 - - TRBV21-1 TGTGCCAGCAGCCAGGGACAGGGGACGGGGGCCAAAAACATTCAGTACTTC CASSQGQGTGAKNIQYF
TRBJ2-5 - TRBD1 TRBV10-3 TGTGCCATCAGTGAATTCGGACAGGATGAGACCCAGTACTTC CAISEFGQDETQYF
TRBJ2-2 - - TRBV2 TGTGCCAGCAGTGCCCATAGCTTGGCCACCGGGGAGCTGTTTTTT CASSAHSLATGELFF
TRBJ1-6 - TRBD1 TRBV19 TGTGCCAGTAGTACCCAGGACAGGGGGGTCGGACCCCTCCACTTT CASSTQDRGVGPLHF
TRBJ1-2 few - TRBV19 TGTGCCAGTAGCCAAGGACAGAACTATGGCTACACCTTC CASSQGQNYGYTF
TRBJ2-7 - TRBD1 TRBV28 TGTGCCAGCAGTTTACGACAGGGGACCTACGAGCAGTACTTC CASSLRQGTYEQYF
TRBJ2-5 - TRBD2 TRBV5-1 TGCGCCAGCGTCAGAGAGGCGGGGGGCCGACAGACCCAGTACTTC CASVREAGGRQTQYF
TRBJ1-4 few - TRBV15 TGTGCCACCAGCAGAGAGGGGCGGGGAAGGGTTGAAAAACTGTTTTTT CATSREGRGRVEKLFF
TRBJ1-1 few - TRBV29-1 TGCAGCGTTGAAGAAACCGGGACAGAAGCTTTCTTT CSVEETGTEAFF
TRBJ2-1 - TRBD1 TRBV9 TGTGCCAGCAGCACCTACCCCCGGGACAGGGCCAATGAGCAGTTCTTC CASSTYPRDRANEQFF
TRBJ2-3 - TRBD2 TRBV28 TGTGCCAGCAGTTCCCAGGGACTAGCGGGGGCTTATACGCAGTATTTT CASSSQGLAGAYTQYF
TRBJ1-5 few - TRBV5-6 TGTGCCAGCAGCTTGGGTCAGGTCAATCAGCCCCAGCATTTT CASSLGQVNQPQHF
TRBJ1-6 - - TRBV2 TGTGCCAGCAGTGAGTGGGGGGGTTATACTTCACCCCTCCACTTT CASSEWGGYTSPLHF
TRBJ2-3 once TRBD2 TRBV10-3 TGTGCCATCGGGACTAGCGGGGGACGGGGCACAGATACGCAGTATTTT CAIGTSGGRGTDTQYF
TRBJ2-7 - TRBD2 TRBV5-1 TGCGCCAGCAGCTTGGACACGGGGGGACTCACCTACGAGCAGTACTTC CASSLDTGGLTYEQYF
TRBJ1-4 - TRBD1 TRBV28 TGTGCCAGCAGCTCCTCCGGGACAGGGTTTGAAAAACTGTTTTTT CASSSSGTGFEKLFF
TRBJ2-5 - TRBD2 TRBV3-1/TRBV3-2 TGTGCCAGCAGCCAAGAAACTAGCGGGGGGGCCCGTGGGCAAGAGACCCAGTACTTC CASSQETSGGARGQETQYF
TRBJ1-1 once - TRBV4-1 TGCGCCAGCAGCCAAGAGCCAAGGGGGGAGTCGGGGGGTCATTTTCTAAGGACTGAAGCTTTCTTT CASSQEPRGESGGHFLRTEAFF